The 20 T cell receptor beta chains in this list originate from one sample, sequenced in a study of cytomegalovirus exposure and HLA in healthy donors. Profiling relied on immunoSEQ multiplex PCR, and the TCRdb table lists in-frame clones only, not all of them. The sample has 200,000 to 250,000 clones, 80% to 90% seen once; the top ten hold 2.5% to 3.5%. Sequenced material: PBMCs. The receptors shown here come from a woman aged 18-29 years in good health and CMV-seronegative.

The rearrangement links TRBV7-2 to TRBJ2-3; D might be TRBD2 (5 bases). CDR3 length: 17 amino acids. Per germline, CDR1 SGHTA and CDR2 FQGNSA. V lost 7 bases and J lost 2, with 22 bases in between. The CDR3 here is CASTASTLEGFTDTQYF. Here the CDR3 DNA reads TGTGCCAGCACCGCTTCAACACTAGAAGGGTTCACAGATACGCAGTATTTT.

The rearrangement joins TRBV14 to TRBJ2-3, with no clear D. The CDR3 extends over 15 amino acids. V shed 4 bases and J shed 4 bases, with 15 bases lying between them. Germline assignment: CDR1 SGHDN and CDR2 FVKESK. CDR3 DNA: TGTGCCAGCAGCCCTCGCACTGAGGCGGCAGATACGCAGTATTTT. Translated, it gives CASSPRTEAADTQYF.

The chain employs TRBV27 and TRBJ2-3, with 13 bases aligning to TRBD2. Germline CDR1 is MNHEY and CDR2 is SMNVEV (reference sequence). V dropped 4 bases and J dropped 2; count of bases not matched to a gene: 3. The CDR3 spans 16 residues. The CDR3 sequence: CASSSGLAGPTDTQYF. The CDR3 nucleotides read TGTGCCAGCAGTTCGGGACTAGCGGGACCCACAGATACGCAGTATTTT.

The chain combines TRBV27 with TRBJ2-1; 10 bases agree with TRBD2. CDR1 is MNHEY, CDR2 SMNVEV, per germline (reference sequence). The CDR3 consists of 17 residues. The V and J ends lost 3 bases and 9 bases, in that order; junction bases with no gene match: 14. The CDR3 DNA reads TGTGCCAGCAGTTTCGGGAGGAGCGGGAGGGCTATTCCTGAGCAGTTCTTC. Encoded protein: CASSFGRSGRAIPEQFF.

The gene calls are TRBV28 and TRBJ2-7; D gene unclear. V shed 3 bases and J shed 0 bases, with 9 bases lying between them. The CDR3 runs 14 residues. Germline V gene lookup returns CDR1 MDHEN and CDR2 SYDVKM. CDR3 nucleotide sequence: TGTGCCAGCAGTTTGGTCGGGTTCTCCTACGAGCAGTACTTC. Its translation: CASSLVGFSYEQYF.

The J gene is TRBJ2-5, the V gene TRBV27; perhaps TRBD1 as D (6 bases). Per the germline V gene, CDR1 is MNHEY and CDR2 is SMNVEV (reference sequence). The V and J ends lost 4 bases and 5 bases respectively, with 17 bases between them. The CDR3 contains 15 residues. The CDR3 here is CASSWYGQSPETQYF. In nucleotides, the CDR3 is TGTGCCAGCAGTTGGTACGGACAGTCTCCGGAGACCCAGTACTTC.

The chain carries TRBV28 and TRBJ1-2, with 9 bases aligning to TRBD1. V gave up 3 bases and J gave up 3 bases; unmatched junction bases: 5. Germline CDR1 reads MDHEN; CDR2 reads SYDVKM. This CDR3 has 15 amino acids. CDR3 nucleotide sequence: TGTGCCAGCAGTTTTGGGGACAGGGTTGACTATGGCTACACCTTC. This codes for CASSFGDRVDYGYTF.

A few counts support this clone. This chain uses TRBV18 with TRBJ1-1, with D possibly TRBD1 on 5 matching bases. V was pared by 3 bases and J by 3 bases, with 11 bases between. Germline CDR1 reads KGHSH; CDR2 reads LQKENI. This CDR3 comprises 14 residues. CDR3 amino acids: CASSPLGPDTEAFF. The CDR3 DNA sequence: TGTGCCAGCTCACCGTTGGGGCCGGACACTGAAGCTTTCTTT. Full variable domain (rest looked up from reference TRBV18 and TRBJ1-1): NAGVMQNPRHLVRRRGQEARLRCSPMKGHSHVYWYRQLPEEGLKFMVYLQKENIIDESGMPKERFSAEFPKEGPSILRIQQVVRGDSAAYFCASSPLGPDTEAFFGQGTRLTVV.

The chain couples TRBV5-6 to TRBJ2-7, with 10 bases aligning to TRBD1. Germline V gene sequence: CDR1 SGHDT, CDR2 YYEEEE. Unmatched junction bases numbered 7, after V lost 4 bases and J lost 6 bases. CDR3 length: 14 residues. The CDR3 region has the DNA TGTGCCAGCAGCATCCGGGACAGGGGTTCCGAGCAGTACTTC. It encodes CASSIRDRGSEQYF.

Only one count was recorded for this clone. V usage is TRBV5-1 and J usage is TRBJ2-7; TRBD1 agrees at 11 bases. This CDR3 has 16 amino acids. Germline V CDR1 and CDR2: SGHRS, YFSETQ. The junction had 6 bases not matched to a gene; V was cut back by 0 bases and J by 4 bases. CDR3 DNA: TGCGCCAGCAGCTTGGCCGCCGGGACAGGGGGATACGAGCAGTACTTC. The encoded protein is CASSLAAGTGGYEQYF.

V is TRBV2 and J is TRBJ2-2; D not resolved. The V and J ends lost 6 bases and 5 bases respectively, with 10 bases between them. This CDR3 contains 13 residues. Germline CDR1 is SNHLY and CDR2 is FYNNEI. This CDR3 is CASRAEWTGELFF. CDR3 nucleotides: TGTGCCAGCAGGGCGGAATGGACCGGGGAGCTGTTTTTT.

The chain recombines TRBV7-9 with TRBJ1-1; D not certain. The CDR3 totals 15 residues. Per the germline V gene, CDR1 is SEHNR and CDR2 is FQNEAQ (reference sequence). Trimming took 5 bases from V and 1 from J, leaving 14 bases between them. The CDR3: CASSPGGGRNTEAFF. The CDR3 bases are TGTGCCAGCAGCCCGGGTGGCGGGCGGAACACTGAAGCTTTCTTT.

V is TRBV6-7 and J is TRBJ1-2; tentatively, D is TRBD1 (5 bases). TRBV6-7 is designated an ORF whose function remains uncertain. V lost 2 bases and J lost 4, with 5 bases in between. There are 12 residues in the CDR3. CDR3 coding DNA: TGTGCCAGCAGTTACAGGGGCTATGGCTACACCTTC. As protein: CASSYRGYGYTF.

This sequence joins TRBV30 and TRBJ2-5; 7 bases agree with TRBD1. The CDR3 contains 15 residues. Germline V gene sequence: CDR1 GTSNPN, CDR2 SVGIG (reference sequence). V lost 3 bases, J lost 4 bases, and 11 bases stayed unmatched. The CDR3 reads CAWSEGGGIGETQYF. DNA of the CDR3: TGTGCCTGGAGCGAAGGGGGCGGAATTGGAGAGACCCAGTACTTC.

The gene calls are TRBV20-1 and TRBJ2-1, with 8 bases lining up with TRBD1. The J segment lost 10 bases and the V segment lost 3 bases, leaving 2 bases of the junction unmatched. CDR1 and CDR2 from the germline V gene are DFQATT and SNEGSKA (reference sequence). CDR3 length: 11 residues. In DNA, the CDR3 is TGCAGTGCTAGGCCAGGGGGCGAGCAGTTCTTC. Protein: CSARPGGEQFF.

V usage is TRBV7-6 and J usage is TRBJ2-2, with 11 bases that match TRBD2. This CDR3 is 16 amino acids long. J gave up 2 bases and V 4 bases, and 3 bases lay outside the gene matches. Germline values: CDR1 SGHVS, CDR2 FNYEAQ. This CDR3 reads CASSSGTSGNTGELFF. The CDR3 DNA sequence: TGTGCCAGCAGCTCAGGGACTAGCGGAAACACCGGGGAGCTGTTTTTT.

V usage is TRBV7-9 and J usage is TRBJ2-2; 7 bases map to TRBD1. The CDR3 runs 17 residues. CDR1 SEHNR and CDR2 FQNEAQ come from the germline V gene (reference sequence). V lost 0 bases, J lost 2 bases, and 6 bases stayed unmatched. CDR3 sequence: CASSLANRDSNTGELFF. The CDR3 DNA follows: TGTGCCAGCAGCTTAGCCAACCGGGACAGTAACACCGGGGAGCTGTTTTTT.

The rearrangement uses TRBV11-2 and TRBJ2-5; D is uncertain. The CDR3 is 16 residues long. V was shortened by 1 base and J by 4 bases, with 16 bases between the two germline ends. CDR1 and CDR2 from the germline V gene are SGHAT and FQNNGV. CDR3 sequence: CASSLGRAQLRETQYF. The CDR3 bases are TGTGCCAGCAGCTTAGGTCGCGCTCAATTAAGAGAGACCCAGTACTTC.

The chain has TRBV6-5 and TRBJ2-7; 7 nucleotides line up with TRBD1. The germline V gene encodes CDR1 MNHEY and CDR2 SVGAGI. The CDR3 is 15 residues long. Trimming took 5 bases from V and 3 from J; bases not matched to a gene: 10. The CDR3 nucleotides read TGTGCCAGCAGTCCGACAGGGCTCTCAATCTACGAGCAGTACTTC. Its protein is CASSPTGLSIYEQYF.

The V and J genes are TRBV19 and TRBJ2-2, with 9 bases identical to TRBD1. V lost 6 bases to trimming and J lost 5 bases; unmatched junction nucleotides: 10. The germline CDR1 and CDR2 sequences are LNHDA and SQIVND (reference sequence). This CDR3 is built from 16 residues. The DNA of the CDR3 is TGTGCCAGTAGGCCCCGGACAGGGGTTGCTACCGGGGAGCTGTTTTTT. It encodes CASRPRTGVATGELFF. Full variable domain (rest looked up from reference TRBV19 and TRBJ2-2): DGGITQSPKYLFRKEGQNVTLSCEQNLNHDAMYWYRQDPGQGLRLIYYSQIVNDFQKGDIAEGYSVSREKKESFPLTVTSAQKNPTAFYLCASRPRTGVATGELFFGEGSRLTVL.